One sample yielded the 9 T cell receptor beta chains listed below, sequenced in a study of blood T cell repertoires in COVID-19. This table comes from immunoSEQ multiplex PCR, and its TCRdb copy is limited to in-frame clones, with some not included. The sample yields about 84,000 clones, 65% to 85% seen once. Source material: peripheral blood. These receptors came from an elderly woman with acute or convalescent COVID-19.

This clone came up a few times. The CDR3 DNA is TGTGCCAGCTCACTACAGGGGAGTAATTCACCCCTCCACTTT. Translation: CASSLQGSNSPLHF. This chain joins TRBV18 and TRBJ1-6, with TRBD1 identical over 7 bases. The CDR3 totals 14 residues. The V gene end was trimmed by 4 bases and the J gene end by 6 bases; junction bases not matched to a gene: 3. Germline V gene lookup returns CDR1 KGHSH and CDR2 LQKENI.

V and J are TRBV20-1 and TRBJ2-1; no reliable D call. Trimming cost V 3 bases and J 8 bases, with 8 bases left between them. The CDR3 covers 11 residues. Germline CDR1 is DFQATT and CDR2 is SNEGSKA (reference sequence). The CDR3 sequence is CSASTSYEQFF. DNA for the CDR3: TGCAGTGCTAGTACGAGCTATGAGCAGTTCTTC.

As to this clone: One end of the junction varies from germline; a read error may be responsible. The CDR3 loop is CASREDRGSTHPRLPDTQYF. The DNA of the CDR3 is TGTGCCAGCAGGGAAGATCGGGGAAGCACCCATCCACGGTTGCCAGATACGCAGTATTTT. The rearrangement joins TRBV2 to TRBJ2-3; D possibly corresponds to TRBD2 (5 bases). CDR3 size: 20 residues. CDR1 is SNHLY and CDR2 is FYNNEI in the germline V gene.

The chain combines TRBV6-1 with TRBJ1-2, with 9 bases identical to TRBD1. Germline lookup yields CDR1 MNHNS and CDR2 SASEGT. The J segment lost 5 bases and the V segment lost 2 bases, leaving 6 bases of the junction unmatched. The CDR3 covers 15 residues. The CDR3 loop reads CASSEMGGQGYGYTF. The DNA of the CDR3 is TGTGCCAGCAGTGAAATGGGGGGACAGGGATATGGCTACACCTTC.

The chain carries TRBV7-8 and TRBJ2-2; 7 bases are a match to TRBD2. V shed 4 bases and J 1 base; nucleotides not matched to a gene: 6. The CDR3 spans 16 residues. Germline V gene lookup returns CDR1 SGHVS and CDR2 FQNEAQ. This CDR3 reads CASSSTSLWNTGELFF. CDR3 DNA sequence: TGTGCCAGCAGCTCGACTAGCCTTTGGAACACCGGGGAGCTGTTTTTT. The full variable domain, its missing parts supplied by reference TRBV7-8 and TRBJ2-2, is GAGVSQSPRYKVAKRGQDVALRCDPISGHVSLFWYQQALGQGPEFLTYFQNEAQLDKSGLPSDRFFAERPEGSVSTLKIQRTQQEDSAVYLCASSSTSLWNTGELFFGEGSRLTVL.

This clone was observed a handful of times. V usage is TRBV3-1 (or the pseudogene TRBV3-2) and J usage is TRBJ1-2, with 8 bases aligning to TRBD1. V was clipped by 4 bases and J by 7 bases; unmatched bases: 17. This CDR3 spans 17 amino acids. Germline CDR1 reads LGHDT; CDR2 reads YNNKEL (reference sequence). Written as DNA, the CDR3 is TGTGCCAGCAGCCCCTTCCGAAATACAGGGGGAGGGTCTGGCTACACCTTC. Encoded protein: CASSPFRNTGGGSGYTF.

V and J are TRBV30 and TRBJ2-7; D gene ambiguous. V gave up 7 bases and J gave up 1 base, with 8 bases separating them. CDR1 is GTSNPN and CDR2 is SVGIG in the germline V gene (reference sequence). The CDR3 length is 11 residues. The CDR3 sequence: CALMESYEQYF. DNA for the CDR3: TGTGCCTTGATGGAGTCCTACGAGCAGTACTTC.

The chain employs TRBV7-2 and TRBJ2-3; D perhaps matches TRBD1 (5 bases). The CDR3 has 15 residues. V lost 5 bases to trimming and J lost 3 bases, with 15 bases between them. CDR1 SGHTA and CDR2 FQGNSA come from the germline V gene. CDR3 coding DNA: TGTGCCAGCAGCACCCAGGGAAGTGGGACAGATACGCAGTATTTT. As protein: CASSTQGSGTDTQYF. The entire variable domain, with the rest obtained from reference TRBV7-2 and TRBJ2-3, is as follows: GAGVSQSPSNKVTEKGKDVELRCDPISGHTALYWYRQSLGQGLEFLIYFQGNSAPDKSGLPSDRFSAERTGGSVSTLTIQRTQQEDSAVYLCASSTQGSGTDTQYFGPGTRLTVL.

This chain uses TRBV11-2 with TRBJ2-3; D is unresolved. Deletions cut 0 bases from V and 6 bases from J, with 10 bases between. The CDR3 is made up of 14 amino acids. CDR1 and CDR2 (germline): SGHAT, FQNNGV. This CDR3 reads CASSLDMGEDTQYF. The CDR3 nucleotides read TGTGCCAGCAGCTTAGATATGGGCGAGGATACGCAGTATTTT.